Below, one T cell receptor beta chain is given with its context. Its target is not known. The data stem from a study of cytomegalovirus exposure and HLA in healthy donors. Study-wide findings and caveats: As immune exposure information, only CMV serostatus was available. The study put 150 or so TCR beta chains on its list as cytomegalovirus-associated.

Donors in the study were healthy people who gave bone marrow. Amplification used 60 Vbeta primers and 13 Jbeta primers. Data came from immunoSEQ multiplex PCR; TCRdb stores just in-frame clones and leaves some out. In the table there are some 130,000 clones, roughly 75% of which are singletons. The sample comprised PBMCs. The clonotype was recovered from a man aged 25-45 years in good health.

The CDR3 region has the DNA TGTGCCATCAGTGGCGGCCTCGGGACTAGCGGGAGGAATGAGCAGTTCTTC. Amino acids: CAISGGLGTSGRNEQFF. The chain joins TRBV10-3 to TRBJ2-1; TRBD2 aligns across 15 bases. The CDR3 consists of 17 residues. V shed 4 bases and J 7 bases; nucleotides not matched to a gene: 8. Looked up from germline, CDR1 is ENHRY and CDR2 is SYGVKD.